Below, one TCR beta chain is given with its context. Its antigen is currently unknown. Sequencing used immunoSEQ multiplex PCR; TCRdb keeps in-frame clones, though not all of them. Of roughly 45,000 clones in the sample, over 75% were seen once. These data originate in a study of lymphopenia after photon versus proton radiotherapy. Points from the study as a whole: Proton therapy kept repertoires fairly stable, unlike photons, which gained effector/memory cells. Larger post-nadir TCR diversity loss correlated inversely with survival in deceased patients. Authors raise, but do not show, better survival with proton therapy. After the lymphocyte nadir, photon-treated repertoires showed oligoclonal expansion, especially of CD8+ Temra cells.

The sample consisted of peripheral blood, taken from a patient treated with photon-based radiotherapy. This receptor was taken from a man in his forties or fifties with gastric cancer.

Written as DNA, the CDR3 is TGTGCCAGCAGTGATTTACAGACGCGTTACTTC. As protein: CASSDLQTRYF. The rearrangement links TRBV6-1 to TRBJ2-7; no reliable D call. Trimming cost V 3 bases and J 13 bases, with 13 bases left between them. Germline CDR1 MNHNS, CDR2 SASEGT. The CDR3 has 11 residues.